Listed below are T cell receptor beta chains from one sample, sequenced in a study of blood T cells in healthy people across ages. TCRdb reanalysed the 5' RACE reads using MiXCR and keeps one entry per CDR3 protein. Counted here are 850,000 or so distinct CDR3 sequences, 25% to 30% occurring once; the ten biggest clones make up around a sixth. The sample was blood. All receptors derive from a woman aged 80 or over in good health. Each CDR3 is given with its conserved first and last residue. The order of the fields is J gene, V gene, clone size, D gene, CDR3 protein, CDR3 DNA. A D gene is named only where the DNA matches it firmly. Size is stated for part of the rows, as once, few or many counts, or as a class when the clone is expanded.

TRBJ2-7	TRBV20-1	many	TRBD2	CSASGLAGAGEQYF	TGCAGTGCTTCCGGACTAGCGGGGGCGGGAGAGCAGTACTTC
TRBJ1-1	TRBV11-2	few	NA	CASSLGGGGRAFF	TGTGCCAGCAGCTTAGGGGGAGGGGGGAGAGCTTTCTTT
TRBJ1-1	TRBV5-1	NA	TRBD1	CASSLNRGVTEAFF	TGCGCCAGCAGCTTGAACAGGGGGGTAACTGAAGCTTTCTTT
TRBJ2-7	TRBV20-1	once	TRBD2	CSARDQQRGASYEQYF	TGCAGTGCTAGAGATCAGCAGCGGGGAGCATCATACGAGCAGTACTTC
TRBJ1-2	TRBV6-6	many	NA	CASRTTGGSRDYGYTF	TGTGCCAGCAGAACCACAGGCGGATCGAGGGACTATGGCTACACCTTC
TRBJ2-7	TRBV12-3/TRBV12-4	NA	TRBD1	CASRPRTGGSYEQYF	TGTGCCAGCAGACCCCGGACAGGGGGCTCCTACGAGCAGTACTTC
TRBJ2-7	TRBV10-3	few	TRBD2	CAISESTSGSYEQYF	TGTGCCATCAGTGAGTCAACTAGCGGCTCCTACGAGCAGTACTTC
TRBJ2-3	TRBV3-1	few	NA	CASSQAVDTQYF	TGTGCCAGCAGCCAAGCCGTCGATACGCAGTATTTT
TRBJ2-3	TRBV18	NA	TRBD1	CASHSQGVDTDTQYF	TGTGCCAGCCACTCGCAGGGGGTTGACACAGATACGCAGTATTTT
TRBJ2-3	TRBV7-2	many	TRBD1	CASSLGQMGTDTQYF	TGTGCCAGCAGCCTGGGACAGATGGGCACAGATACGCAGTATTTT
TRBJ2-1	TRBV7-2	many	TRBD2	CASSQRTRQGNEQFF	TGTGCCAGCAGCCAACGGACTAGACAAGGCAATGAGCAGTTCTTC
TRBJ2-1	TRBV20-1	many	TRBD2	CSARVGSGGKIEQFF	TGCAGTGCTAGAGTAGGTAGCGGGGGAAAAATTGAGCAGTTCTTC
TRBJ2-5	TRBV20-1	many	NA	CSARELAGAEETQYF	TGCAGTGCTAGAGAACTGGCAGGGGCAGAGGAGACCCAGTACTTC
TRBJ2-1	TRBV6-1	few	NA	CASSDWGRRKGDEQFF	TGTGCCAGCAGTGACTGGGGGCGAAGGAAGGGGGATGAGCAGTTCTTC
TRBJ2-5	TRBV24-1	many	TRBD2	CATSDRTSGIQETQYF	TGTGCCACCAGTGACCGGACTAGCGGGATCCAAGAGACCCAGTACTTC
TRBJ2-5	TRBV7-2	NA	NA	CASSLYGNSAETQYF	TGTGCCAGCAGCTTATACGGGAACTCTGCGGAGACCCAGTACTTC
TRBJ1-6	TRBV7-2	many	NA	CASSLAVYNSPLHF	TGTGCCAGCAGCTTAGCAGTTTATAATTCACCCCTCCACTTT
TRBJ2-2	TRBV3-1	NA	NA	CASSQTGWTGELFF	TGTGCCAGCAGCCAAACAGGATGGACCGGGGAGCTGTTTTTT
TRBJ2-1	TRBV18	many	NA	CASSLTGNHEQFF	TGTGCCAGCTCACTCACAGGGAACCATGAGCAGTTCTTC
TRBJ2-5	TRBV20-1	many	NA	CSSVGQQETQYF	TGCAGTTCCGTCGGACAGCAAGAGACCCAGTACTTC
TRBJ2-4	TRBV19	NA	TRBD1	CASSMGQGRRNIQYF	TGTGCCAGTAGTATGGGACAGGGAAGGAGAAACATTCAGTACTTC
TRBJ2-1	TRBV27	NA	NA	CASSLGGASCNEQFF	TGTGCCAGCAGTTTAGGCGGGGCCTCCTGCAATGAGCAGTTCTTC
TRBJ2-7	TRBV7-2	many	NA	CASSARDHSYEQYF	TGTGCCAGCAGCGCCCGGGACCATTCCTACGAGCAGTACTTC
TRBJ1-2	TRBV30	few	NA	CAWSADMFYGYTF	TGTGCCTGGAGTGCCGACATGTTCTATGGCTACACCTTC
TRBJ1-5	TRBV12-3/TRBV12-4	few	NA	CASSPRRNNQPQHF	TGTGCCAGCAGTCCCAGACGGAACAATCAGCCCCAGCATTTT
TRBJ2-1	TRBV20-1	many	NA	CSAPLRAPGNEQFF	TGCAGTGCTCCACTCCGGGCTCCGGGCAATGAGCAGTTCTTC